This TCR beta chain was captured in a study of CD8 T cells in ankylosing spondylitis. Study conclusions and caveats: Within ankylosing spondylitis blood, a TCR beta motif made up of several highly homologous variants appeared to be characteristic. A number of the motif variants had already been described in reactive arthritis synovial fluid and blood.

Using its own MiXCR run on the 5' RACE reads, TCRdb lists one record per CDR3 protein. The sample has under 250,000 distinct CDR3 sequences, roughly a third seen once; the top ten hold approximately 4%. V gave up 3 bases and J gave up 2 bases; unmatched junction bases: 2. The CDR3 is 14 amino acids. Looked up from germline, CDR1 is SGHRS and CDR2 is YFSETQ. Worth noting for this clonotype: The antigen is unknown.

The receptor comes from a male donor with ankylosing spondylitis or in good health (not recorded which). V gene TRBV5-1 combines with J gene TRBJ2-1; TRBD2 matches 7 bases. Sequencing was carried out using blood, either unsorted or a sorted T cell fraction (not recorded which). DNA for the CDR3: TGCGCCAGCAGCTGGGGGGGAACCTACAATGAGCAGTTCTTC. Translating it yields CASSWGGTYNEQFF.